The clone carrying this TCR beta chain was picked up a small number of times. The target antigen is unknown. The sample originates from a study of T cell repertoires in cytomegalovirus infection. Overall study: HLA-C-restricted CMV epitopes, recently identified, and well-studied HLA-B-restricted ones were used by the study. Evidence of both CMV infection and a matching HLA type came from public TCR beta signatures.

TCRdb analysed the reads with MiXCR anew, one entry per CDR3 protein. The table has approximately 300,000 distinct CDR3 sequences, roughly 28% seen once. Study-level findings and limits: The study identified carriers of CMV plus the relevant HLA from cumulative public TCR beta family frequency. HLA-C-restricted CMV-specific TCR beta clonotypes were dominant in the ex vivo response.

The clonotype originates from a human donor in good health (CMV status not recorded). Some clones in this sample may be carry-over from other donors' samples. The starting material was cultured PBMCs, obtained from culture after CMV antigen stimulation.

CDR3 residues: CASSSVVGPYNEQFF. The CDR3 DNA follows: TGTGCCAGCAGCTCCGTAGTGGGCCCCTACAATGAGCAGTTCTTC. This chain uses TRBV7-9 with TRBJ2-1; D unresolved. Germline CDR1 reads SEHNR; CDR2 reads FQNEAQ (reference sequence). This CDR3 is built from 15 residues. V shed 4 bases and J shed 2 bases, with 12 bases lying between them.